Presented here are 25 T cell receptor beta chains from one specimen sequenced in a study of T cell repertoires in ileal Crohn's disease. The assay was immunoSEQ multiplex PCR, and TCRdb's table has in-frame clones only and misses some. Of under 7,500 clones listed, 95% are singletons. The sequenced sample was ileal tissue. All receptors come from an adult with Crohn's disease.

This chain joins TRBV28 and TRBJ1-5; a weak D match, TRBD1 (6 bases). This CDR3 spans 19 amino acids. Deletions cut 6 bases from V and 0 bases from J, with 24 bases between. Germline CDR1 and CDR2: MDHEN and SYDVKM. CDR3 coding DNA: TGTGCCAGCAGCCTACAGGGTACAGGGATGGGGTTTAGCAATCAGCCCCAGCATTTT. This codes for CASSLQGTGMGFSNQPQHF.

The J gene is TRBJ2-3, the V gene TRBV7-3, with TRBD1 matching 9 bases. V gave up 1 base and J gave up 1 base; unmatched junction bases: 0. Germline assignment: CDR1 SGHTA and CDR2 FQGTGA. The length of the CDR3 is 15 residues. The CDR3 reads CASSLRDRGTDTQYF. The CDR3 nucleotides are TGTGCCAGCAGCTTAAGGGACAGGGGCACAGATACGCAGTATTTT.

The genes are TRBV19 and TRBJ1-6; a possible D gene is TRBD1 (5 bases). The CDR3 is made up of 13 amino acids. The V end was cut by 4 bases, the J end by 9 bases, with 10 bases between. Germline CDR1 and CDR2: LNHDA and SQIVND (reference sequence). The CDR3 DNA reads TGTGCCAGTAGTAATTCAGGGTTTTCACCCCTCCACTTT. This gives the protein CASSNSGFSPLHF.

This clone was seen a single time. The rearrangement uses TRBV4-2 and TRBJ1-5; D not resolved. Germline CDR1 and CDR2: LGHNA and YNFKEQ. The CDR3 length is 16 residues. V gave up 1 base and J gave up 2 bases, with 12 bases separating them. CDR3 nucleotides: TGTGCCAGCAGCCAAGGGAGAGGGAACGGCAATCAGCCCCAGCATTTT. Protein: CASSQGRGNGNQPQHF.

V and J are TRBV19 and TRBJ2-5; D perhaps matches TRBD2 (5 bases). Germline CDR1 LNHDA, CDR2 SQIVND (reference sequence). The CDR3 runs 13 residues. V lost 2 bases and J lost 2, with 6 bases in between. In DNA, the CDR3 is TGTGCCAGTAGTATAACTAGACAAGAGACCCAGTACTTC. As protein: CASSITRQETQYF.

This chain uses TRBV29-1 with TRBJ1-1; TRBD1 agrees at 7 bases. The J segment lost 4 bases and the V segment lost 5 bases, leaving 7 bases of the junction unmatched. Germline V gene lookup returns CDR1 SQVTM and CDR2 ANQGSEA. This CDR3 is built from 13 residues. CDR3 loop: CSVWTGLGTEAFF. CDR3 in DNA: TGCAGCGTTTGGACAGGCTTAGGCACTGAAGCTTTCTTT.

This chain joins TRBV18 and TRBJ1-3; a weak D match, TRBD1 (5 bases). The CDR3 consists of 14 residues. The germline V gene encodes CDR1 KGHSH and CDR2 LQKENI. Trimming shortened V by 4 bases and J by 4 bases, and 11 bases separated the two germline ends. CDR3 region: CASSHRDSGNTIYF. DNA of the CDR3: TGTGCCAGCTCACACCGGGACTCCGGAAACACCATATATTTT.

The chain recombines TRBV5-4 with TRBJ2-7; weak D call: TRBD2 (5 bases). From germline, CDR1 is SGHNT and CDR2 YYREEE (reference sequence). The length of the CDR3 is 15 residues. V was pared by 1 base and J by 5 bases, with 16 bases between. The CDR3 here is CASSLKSGRVDEQYF. CDR3 bases: TGTGCCAGCAGCTTGAAAAGCGGCCGGGTCGACGAGCAGTACTTC.

The chain has TRBV27 and TRBJ1-5, with a weak D call TRBD1 (5 bases). The germline V gene encodes CDR1 MNHEY and CDR2 SMNVEV (reference sequence). Deletions cut 6 bases from V and 6 bases from J, with 24 bases between. The CDR3 extends over 17 amino acids. The CDR3 loop reads CASSPRRQSTGFQPQHF. In DNA form, the CDR3 reads TGTGCCAGCAGCCCACGGCGCCAAAGTACAGGATTTCAGCCCCAGCATTTT.

V gene TRBV10-3 combines with J gene TRBJ2-2; the D gene is possibly TRBD1 (6 bases). The germline V gene encodes CDR1 ENHRY and CDR2 SYGVKD. This CDR3 contains 14 residues. V was cut by 6 bases and J by 4 bases, with 12 bases left in between. The CDR3 DNA follows: TGTGCCATCAGGCGAGGGGGAAGCACCGGGGAGCTGTTTTTT. It yields the protein CAIRRGGSTGELFF.

The CDR3 here is CASIGTNPAYGYTF. The CDR3, as DNA: TGTGCCAGCATTGGGACTAACCCGGCCTATGGCTACACCTTC. V gene TRBV2 combines with J gene TRBJ1-2; tentatively, D is TRBD1 (5 bases). The CDR3 totals 14 residues. CDR1 and CDR2 from the germline V gene are SNHLY and FYNNEI. Trimming took 7 bases from V and 4 from J, leaving 16 bases between them.

This rearrangement joins TRBV4-2 to TRBJ2-7, with 13 positions matching TRBD2. The V and J ends lost 0 bases and 4 bases, in that order; junction bases with no gene match: 3. Germline CDR1 reads LGHNA; CDR2 reads YNFKEQ. The CDR3 runs 16 residues. DNA for the CDR3: TGTGCCAGCAGCCAAGATCAGACTAGCGGGGGGTACGAGCAGTACTTC. Translation gives CASSQDQTSGGYEQYF.

V and J are TRBV5-6 and TRBJ2-1; 10 nucleotides agree with TRBD1. The CDR3 extends over 15 amino acids. Losses at the gene ends were 5 bases for V and 7 bases for J; bases not matched to a gene: 9. CDR1 SGHDT and CDR2 YYEEEE come from the germline V gene. Written as DNA, the CDR3 is TGTGCCAGCAGTTTGATCGACAGGGGGCTTAATGAGCAGTTCTTC. Translating gives CASSLIDRGLNEQFF.

This chain joins TRBV6-4 and TRBJ2-7, with 10 bases fitting TRBD1. Germline V gives CDR1 MRHNA, CDR2 SNTAGT. The J segment lost 5 bases and the V segment lost 0 bases, leaving 4 bases of the junction unmatched. The length of the CDR3 is 15 residues. The CDR3 is CASSDSGTGAHEQYV. The DNA for the CDR3 is TGTGCCAGCAGTGACTCGGGGACAGGGGCTCACGAGCAGTACGTC.

This chain links TRBV9 with TRBJ2-5; tentative D call: TRBD1 (5 bases). The V gene's germline CDR1 is SGDLS and CDR2 YYNGEE. The CDR3 is 16 residues long. Deletions cut 0 bases from V and 5 bases from J, with 17 bases between. In nucleotides, the CDR3 is TGTGCCAGCAGCGTAGGGCCTCAGGGTCTTTTTGAGACCCAGTACTTC. This encodes CASSVGPQGLFETQYF.

The V gene is TRBV4-2, the J gene TRBJ2-1; TRBD2 matches at 11 bases. CDR1 is LGHNA and CDR2 is YNFKEQ in the germline V gene. Germline trimming cut 3 bases from V and 4 bases from J; bases unmatched to any gene: 8. There are 17 residues in the CDR3. CDR3: CASSQADSGGGYNEQFF. Here the CDR3 DNA reads TGTGCCAGCAGCCAGGCTGATAGCGGGGGGGGATACAATGAGCAGTTCTTC.

V and J are TRBV27 and TRBJ2-7, with 9 bases fitting TRBD1. This CDR3 has 16 residues. Germline V gene lookup returns CDR1 MNHEY and CDR2 SMNVEV (reference sequence). The V segment lost 3 bases and the J segment 2 bases; nucleotides outside the gene matches: 8. CDR3 sequence reads: CASSLGTGRNAYEQYF. CDR3 DNA: TGTGCCAGCAGTTTGGGGACAGGGAGAAACGCCTACGAGCAGTACTTC.

This clone occurred a few times. The chain is built from TRBV5-4 and TRBJ1-6, with 10 bases identical to TRBD1. V lost 6 bases, J lost 8 bases, and 5 bases stayed unmatched. The germline V gene has CDR1 SGHNT and CDR2 YYREEE (reference sequence). This CDR3 has 14 residues. The CDR3 protein is CASTTGQGDSPLHF. The CDR3 nucleotides are TGTGCCAGCACCACTGGACAGGGGGATTCACCCCTCCACTTT. The complete variable domain, with remaining parts taken from reference TRBV5-4 and TRBJ1-6, reads ETGVTQSPTHLIKTRGQQVTLRCSSQSGHNTVSWYQQALGQGPQFIFQYYREEENGRGNFPPRFSGLQFPNYSSELNVNALELDDSALYLCASTTGQGDSPLHFGNGTRLTVT.

The CDR3 protein is CASSSLVNTEAFF. CDR3 coding DNA: TGTGCCAGCAGCTCGTTAGTGAACACTGAAGCTTTCTTT. The gene calls are TRBV7-6 and TRBJ1-1; D is undetermined. Germline CDR1 is SGHVS and CDR2 is FNYEAQ. The CDR3 contains 13 residues. V lost 4 bases to trimming and J lost 0 bases, with 6 bases between them.

This rearrangement joins TRBV6-6 to TRBJ1-4, with D perhaps matching TRBD1 (5 bases). Trimming pared 2 bases from V and 3 bases from J, leaving 10 bases between. Per the germline V gene, CDR1 is MNHNY and CDR2 is SVGAGI (reference sequence). This CDR3 contains 15 residues. This chain's CDR3 is CASSYRGGANEKLFF. As DNA, the CDR3 is TGTGCCAGCAGTTACCGCGGGGGTGCTAATGAAAAACTGTTTTTT.

This chain connects TRBV19 to TRBJ1-1; 7 bases are a match to TRBD1. From germline, CDR1 is LNHDA and CDR2 SQIVND (reference sequence). This CDR3 has 14 residues. Trimming at V came to 9 bases and at J to 2 bases, leaving 9 bases not matched to a gene. The CDR3 DNA reads as TGTGCCAGCTCGACGACAGGGTTAAACACTGAAGCTTTCTTT. Amino acid sequence: CASSTTGLNTEAFF.

In DNA, the CDR3 is TGTGCCAGTAGGGGCATGAACACTGAAGCTTTCTTT. It codes for CASRGMNTEAFF. The rearrangement uses TRBV19 and TRBJ1-1; D is undetermined. From germline, CDR1 is LNHDA and CDR2 SQIVND (reference sequence). There are 12 residues in the CDR3. The V and J ends lost 6 bases and 0 bases respectively, with 5 bases between them.

The chain employs TRBV4-2 and TRBJ1-4; 8 positions match TRBD1. This CDR3 is built from 14 residues. The V and J ends lost 4 bases and 7 bases, in that order; junction bases with no gene match: 5. Germline V gene data show CDR1 as LGHNA and CDR2 as YNFKEQ. The CDR3 reads CASSRGTGLEKLFF. DNA for the CDR3: TGTGCCAGCAGCCGGGGGACAGGCCTTGAAAAACTGTTTTTT.

V usage is TRBV6-5 and J usage is TRBJ1-5; D is unclear. This CDR3 spans 14 amino acids. Germline CDR1 and CDR2: MNHEY and SVGAGI. V gave up 5 bases and J gave up 0 bases, with 8 bases separating them. In DNA, the CDR3 is TGTGCCAGCAGTGAGGCGTATAGCAATCAGCCCCAGCATTTT. It codes for CASSEAYSNQPQHF.

CDR3 residues: CASRYRVAGANVLTF. The CDR3, as DNA: TGTGCCAGCAGATACAGGGTTGCTGGGGCCAACGTCCTGACTTTC. V is TRBV5-8 and J is TRBJ2-6; D might be TRBD1 (6 bases). Germline values: CDR1 SGHTS, CDR2 YDEGEE. The CDR3 consists of 15 residues. With 5 bases removed from V and 2 bases from J, the gap between germline ends came to 11 bases. The complete variable domain, with remaining parts taken from reference TRBV5-8 and TRBJ2-6, reads EAGVTQSPTHLIKTRGQQATLRCSPISGHTSVYWYQQALGLGLQFLLWYDEGEERNRGNFPPRFSGRQFPNYSSELNVNALELEDSALYLCASRYRVAGANVLTFGAGSRLTVL.